Reported below is one TCR beta chain. Antigen: not known. This specimen comes from a study of regulatory T cells in long-lasting Graves disease. Time point here: newly diagnosed GD, antithyroid drugs for less than 3 months. Researchers made the TCR library from RNA that was extracted from PBMCs. This CDR3 is 16 amino acids long. Germline trimming cut 0 bases from V and 9 bases from J; bases unmatched to any gene: 7. Germline lookup yields CDR1 LNHNV and CDR2 YYDKDF (reference sequence). CDR3 regions were amplified by Arm-PCR using iRepertoire HTBI primers to build TCR beta libraries. TCRdb recomputed calls from the multiplex PCR reads with MiXCR, one row per CDR3 protein. This sample has about 440,000 distinct CDR3 sequences, with around 17% found just once. General study points: More public clonotypes were shared by persistent patients (about 3,000) than by new patients (roughly 1,000). Favored usage of TRBV28, TRBJ1-2 and TRBJ2-5 was recorded in persistent disease.

Another study also made use of these data, one on T cells in Graves' hyperthyroidism and ophthalmopathy. This second study notes: Carried out on the TCR CDR3, a first-round RT-PCR used the HTBI primer set. Blood also held most thyroid clonotypes expanded beyond 0.001.

This chain joins TRBV15 and TRBJ1-6, with 8 bases matching TRBD1. The input for sequencing was peripheral blood mononuclear cells (PBMCs), taken at new diagnosis, from a patient treated with antithyroid drugs. The receptor comes from a woman aged 18-29 years with Graves disease. The CDR3 sequence is CATSRDPGQGGSPLHF. Here the CDR3 DNA reads TGTGCCACCAGCAGAGATCCCGGACAGGGAGGTTCACCCCTCCACTTT.